One sample yielded the 18 T cell receptor beta chains listed below, sequenced in a study of radiation and T cells in renal cell carcinoma. Measured with immunoSEQ multiplex PCR; TCRdb has only the in-frame clones, and not every one. Of 5,000 or so clones in the sample, roughly three fifths are singletons; the top ten hold roughly 53%. The treatment: 15 Gy SBRT to primary tumor, nephrectomy 4 weeks later. The material was tumor tissue, obtained from a patient whose treatment included radiotherapy and nephrectomy. These receptors originate from a man aged 60 to 69 with renal cell carcinoma.

The gene calls are TRBV7-8 and TRBJ1-2, with 10 bases aligning to TRBD1. The length of the CDR3 is 13 residues. J lost 6 bases, V lost 3 bases, and 1 base had no gene match. Germline V CDR1 and CDR2: SGHVS, FQNEAQ. The DNA of the CDR3 is TGTGCCAGCAGCTTCGGACAGGGGGATGGCTACACCTTC. Translation gives CASSFGQGDGYTF.

There are a few counts of this clone. The chain carries TRBV7-2 and TRBJ1-5; weak D call: TRBD1 (6 bases). The CDR3 runs to 12 residues. Deletions cut 5 bases from V and 14 bases from J, with 16 bases between. Germline V gene lookup returns CDR1 SGHTA and CDR2 FQGNSA. CDR3 sequence (DNA): TGTGCCAGCAGCCCTAGGGGGGAACGGAAGCATTTT. It specifies CASSPRGERKHF.

The chain recombines TRBV19 with TRBJ1-1; D not certain. In germline, CDR1 is LNHDA, CDR2 SQIVND (reference sequence). Trimming removed 1 base at V and 0 bases at J, with 9 bases between. The CDR3 is made up of 15 amino acids. CDR3 DNA: TGTGCCAGTAGTATAGGACCCTGGGTGAACACTGAAGCTTTCTTT. Amino acid sequence: CASSIGPWVNTEAFF.

This chain uses TRBV6-5 with TRBJ1-6; possible D gene TRBD1, 5 bases. The CDR3 length is 15 residues. CDR1 is MNHEY, CDR2 SVGAGI, per germline. Trimming removed 4 bases at V and 5 bases at J, with 12 bases between. CDR3 in amino acids: CASSWTTGHNSPLHF. CDR3 nucleotides: TGTGCCAGCAGTTGGACGACGGGACATAATTCACCCCTCCACTTT.

The rearrangement links TRBV19 to TRBJ1-2; 9 bases agree with TRBD1. This CDR3 has 13 amino acids. The V gene's germline CDR1 is LNHDA and CDR2 SQIVND (reference sequence). The junction had 6 bases not matched to a gene; V was cut back by 5 bases and J by 8 bases. In DNA form, the CDR3 reads TGTGCCAGTAGTCCTCGGACAGGGGTAGGCTACACCTTC. Amino acids: CASSPRTGVGYTF.

This clone was picked up a small number of times. The chain is built from TRBV7-6 and TRBJ2-2; 10 bases line up with TRBD2. V trimming: 0 bases; J trimming: 4 bases; junction bases outside the gene matches: 2. The CDR3 runs 16 residues. Germline V gene data show CDR1 as SGHVS and CDR2 as FNYEAQ. The CDR3 DNA follows: TGTGCCAGCAGCTTAGCGGCTAGCGGGAGCACCGGGGAGCTGTTTTTT. Protein: CASSLAASGSTGELFF.

V is TRBV4-2 and J is TRBJ1-1; D is undetermined. The V end was cut by 5 bases, the J end by 3 bases, with 13 bases between. This CDR3 is built from 14 residues. Germline CDR1 is LGHNA and CDR2 is YNFKEQ. This CDR3 is CASSSPWGDTEAFF. The CDR3 region has the DNA TGTGCCAGCAGCTCCCCTTGGGGTGACACTGAAGCTTTCTTT.

The table lists this clone with a few counts. The chain joins TRBV18 to TRBJ2-2; 7 nucleotides match TRBD2. This CDR3 is 17 amino acids long. After removal of 4 bases from V and 4 bases from J, the junction contained 12 bases not matched to a gene. The V gene's germline CDR1 is KGHSH and CDR2 LQKENI. The CDR3 loop is CASSLEMAGATTGELFF. In DNA form, the CDR3 reads TGTGCCAGCTCACTAGAAATGGCGGGAGCGACCACCGGGGAGCTGTTTTTT. Complete variable domain (other parts from reference TRBV18 and TRBJ2-2): NAGVMQNPRHLVRRRGQEARLRCSPMKGHSHVYWYRQLPEEGLKFMVYLQKENIIDESGMPKERFSAEFPKEGPSILRIQQVVRGDSAAYFCASSLEMAGATTGELFFGEGSRLTVL.

The V gene is TRBV27, the J gene TRBJ1-1; possibly TRBD1 for D (6 bases). The V and J ends lost 2 bases and 10 bases respectively, with 14 bases between them. The CDR3 loop spans 13 amino acids. Germline CDR1 and CDR2: MNHEY and SMNVEV (reference sequence). This CDR3 is CASSLKEGEGAFF. DNA for the CDR3: TGTGCCAGCAGTTTAAAGGAGGGGGAGGGAGCTTTCTTT.

This clone was detected once. The V call is TRBV19, the J call TRBJ2-7; TRBD1 might be the D (6 bases). With 7 bases removed from V and 1 base from J, the gap between germline ends came to 14 bases. There are 14 residues in the CDR3. From germline, CDR1 is LNHDA and CDR2 SQIVND (reference sequence). CDR3 nucleotide sequence: TGTGCCAGTAAGCAAGACAGGATTTCCTACGAGCAGTACTTC. It specifies CASKQDRISYEQYF.

The chain is built from TRBV28 and TRBJ1-2; no clear D gene. The CDR3 extends over 12 amino acids. Deletions cut 6 bases from V and 8 bases from J, with 13 bases between. Germline CDR1 MDHEN, CDR2 SYDVKM. CDR3 nucleotides: TGTGCCAGCAGCCCAACACTCATCGGCTACACCTTC. Protein product: CASSPTLIGYTF.

The chain combines TRBV27 with TRBJ2-7; TRBD2 might be the D (7 bases). Trimming cost V 6 bases and J 1 base, with 13 bases left between them. Germline CDR1 is MNHEY and CDR2 is SMNVEV (reference sequence). This CDR3 has 14 amino acids. This CDR3 reads CASSVGGGSYEQYF. The CDR3 DNA reads TGTGCCAGCAGCGTAGGGGGGGGTTCCTACGAGCAGTACTTC.

The V gene is TRBV30, the J gene TRBJ1-2; possibly TRBD1 for D (5 bases). Germline V gene data show CDR1 as GTSNPN and CDR2 as SVGIG (reference sequence). The CDR3 sequence is 11 residues long. V gave up 7 bases and J gave up 4 bases, with 10 bases separating them. The CDR3 DNA is TGTGCCTATTCGACAGCCTATGGCTACACCTTC. Encoded protein: CAYSTAYGYTF.

The gene calls are TRBV10-3 and TRBJ1-1, with TRBD1 identical over 9 bases. Trimming cost V 4 bases and J 4 bases; bases outside gene matches: 4. This CDR3 is 14 amino acids long. Per the germline V gene, CDR1 is ENHRY and CDR2 is SYGVKD. The CDR3, as DNA: TGTGCCATCAGTGGGGGGACAGGGATCACTGAAGCTTTCTTT. Its protein product is CAISGGTGITEAFF.

The chain recombines TRBV9 with TRBJ2-6, with 11 positions matching TRBD1. This CDR3 comprises 17 residues. Germline CDR1 is SGDLS and CDR2 is YYNGEE. V shed 8 bases and J 0 bases; nucleotides not matched to a gene: 7. This chain's CDR3 is CASGAGTGGSGANVLTF. The CDR3 DNA reads as TGTGCCAGTGGAGCCGGGACAGGGGGCTCTGGGGCCAACGTCCTGACTTTC.

This clone has only a few counts. The chain joins TRBV30 to TRBJ1-2; D unclear. V was cut by 1 base and J by 6 bases, with 18 bases left in between. CDR3 length: 15 residues. Germline V gives CDR1 GTSNPN, CDR2 SVGIG (reference sequence). The CDR3 loop reads CAWSATRTGANGYTF. The DNA for the CDR3 is TGTGCCTGGAGTGCGACCCGGACGGGAGCTAATGGCTACACCTTC.

This clone was counted between two and nine times. This chain joins TRBV29-1 and TRBJ1-4; D not resolved. This CDR3 has 13 amino acids. Germline V CDR1 and CDR2: SQVTM, ANQGSEA. Trimming pared 7 bases from V and 8 bases from J, leaving 17 bases between. The CDR3 DNA is TGCAGCGCCTTCGAAGGGAAAGGAGAAAAACTGTTTTTT. Its protein product is CSAFEGKGEKLFF.

This clone was picked up a small number of times. V gene TRBV6-6 combines with J gene TRBJ2-7; weak D call: TRBD1 (5 bases). CDR3 size: 14 residues. V was shortened by 4 bases and J by 6 bases, with 16 bases between the two germline ends. From germline, CDR1 is MNHNY and CDR2 SVGAGI (reference sequence). Here the CDR3 DNA reads TGTGCCAGCAGTTTAACCCAGGGTTGGATCGAGCAGTACTTC. This sequence encodes CASSLTQGWIEQYF.